This TCR beta chain was recorded in a study of radiotherapy plus CTLA-4 blockade in lung cancer. At the level of the study: Among enrolled patients, roughly 20% responded and 25% to 35% achieved disease control.

TCRdb keeps only in-frame clones here, not all; method: immunoSEQ multiplex PCR. Seen here are around 55,000 clones, around four fifths observed once, and the top ten hold approximately 6.1%. This CDR3 is 13 amino acids long. Germline CDR1 and CDR2: KGHSH and LQKENI. The V end was cut by 0 bases, the J end by 8 bases, with 7 bases between. The V call is TRBV18, the J call TRBJ1-4; D is unclear. The starting material was peripheral blood, obtained from a patient treated with radiotherapy plus ipilimumab. The TCR comes from a human donor with non-small cell lung cancer whose response to radiotherapy plus ipilimumab could not be evaluated. The CDR3 protein is CASSPPNGEKLFF. CDR3 sequence (DNA): TGTGCCAGCTCACCACCGAACGGGGAAAAACTGTTTTTT.